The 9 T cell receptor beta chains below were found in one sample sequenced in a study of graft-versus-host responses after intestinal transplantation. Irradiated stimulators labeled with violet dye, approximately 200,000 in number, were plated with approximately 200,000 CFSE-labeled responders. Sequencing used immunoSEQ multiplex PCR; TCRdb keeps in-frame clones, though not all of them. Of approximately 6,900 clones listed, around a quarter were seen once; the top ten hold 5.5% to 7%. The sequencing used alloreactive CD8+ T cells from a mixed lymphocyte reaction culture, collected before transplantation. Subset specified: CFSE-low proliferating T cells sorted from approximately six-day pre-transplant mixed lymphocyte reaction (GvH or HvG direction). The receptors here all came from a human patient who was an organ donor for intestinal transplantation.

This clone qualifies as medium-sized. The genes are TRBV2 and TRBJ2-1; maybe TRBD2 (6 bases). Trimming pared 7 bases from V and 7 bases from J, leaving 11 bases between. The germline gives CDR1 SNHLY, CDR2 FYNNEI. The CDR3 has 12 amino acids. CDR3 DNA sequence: TGTGCCAGCACTAGCGCCCTGAATGAGCAGTTCTTC. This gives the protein CASTSALNEQFF. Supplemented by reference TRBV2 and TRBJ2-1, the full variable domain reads EPEVTQTPSHQVTQMGQEVILRCVPISNHLYFYWYRQILGQKVEFLVSFYNNEISEKSEIFDDQFSVERPDGSNFTLKIRSTKLEDSAMYFCASTSALNEQFFGPGTRLTVL.

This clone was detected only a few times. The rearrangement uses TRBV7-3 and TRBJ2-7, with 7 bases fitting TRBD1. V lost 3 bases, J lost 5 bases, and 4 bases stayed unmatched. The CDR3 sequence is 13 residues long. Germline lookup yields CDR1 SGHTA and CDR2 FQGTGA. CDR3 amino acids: CASSFLGQHEQYF. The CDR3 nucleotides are TGTGCCAGCAGCTTTCTGGGACAGCACGAGCAGTACTTC.

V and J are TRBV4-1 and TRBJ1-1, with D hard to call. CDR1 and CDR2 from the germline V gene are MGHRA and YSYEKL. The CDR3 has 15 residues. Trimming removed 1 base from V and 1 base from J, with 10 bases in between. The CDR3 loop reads CASSQAQSGNTEAFF. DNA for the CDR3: TGCGCCAGCAGCCAAGCTCAGTCGGGGAACACTGAAGCTTTCTTT.

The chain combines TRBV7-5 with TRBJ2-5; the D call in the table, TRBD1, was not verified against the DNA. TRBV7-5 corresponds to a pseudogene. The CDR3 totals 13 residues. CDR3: CASRYRVGETQYF. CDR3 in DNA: TGTGCCAGCAGATACAGGGTGGGGGAGACCCAGTACTTC.

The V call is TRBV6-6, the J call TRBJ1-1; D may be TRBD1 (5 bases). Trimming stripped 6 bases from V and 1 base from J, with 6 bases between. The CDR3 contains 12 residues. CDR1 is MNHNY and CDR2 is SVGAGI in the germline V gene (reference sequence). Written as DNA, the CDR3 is TGTGCCAGCAGCACAGGGAACACTGAAGCTTTCTTT. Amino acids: CASSTGNTEAFF.

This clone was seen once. The CDR3 bases are TGTGCCAGCAGCTTGGTCGGAACAGGGAACTATGGCTACACCTTC. Translation gives CASSLVGTGNYGYTF. The rearrangement uses TRBV5-4 and TRBJ1-2, with D perhaps matching TRBD1 (6 bases). V gave up 0 bases and J gave up 2 bases, with 11 bases separating them. The CDR3 sequence is 15 residues long. Germline V CDR1 and CDR2: SGHNT, YYREEE (reference sequence).

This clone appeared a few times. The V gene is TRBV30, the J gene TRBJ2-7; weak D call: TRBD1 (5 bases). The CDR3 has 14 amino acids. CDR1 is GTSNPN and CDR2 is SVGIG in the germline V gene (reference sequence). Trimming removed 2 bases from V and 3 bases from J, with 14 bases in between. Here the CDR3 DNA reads TGTGCCTGGAGTATAGCCGCAGGGATCTACGAGCAGTACTTC. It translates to CAWSIAAGIYEQYF.

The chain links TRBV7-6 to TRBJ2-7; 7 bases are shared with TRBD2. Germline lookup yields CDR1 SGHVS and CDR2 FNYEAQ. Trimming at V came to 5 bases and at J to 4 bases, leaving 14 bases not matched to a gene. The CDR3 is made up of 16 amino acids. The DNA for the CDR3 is TGTGCCAGCAGCACTCGACAGCTAGCGGAGATTTACGAGCAGTACTTC. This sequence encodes CASSTRQLAEIYEQYF.

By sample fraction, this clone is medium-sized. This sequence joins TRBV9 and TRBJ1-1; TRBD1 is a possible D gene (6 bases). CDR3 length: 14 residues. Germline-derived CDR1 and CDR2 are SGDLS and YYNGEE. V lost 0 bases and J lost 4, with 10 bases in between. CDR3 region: CASSVEGGLTEAFF. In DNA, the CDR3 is TGTGCCAGCAGCGTAGAGGGGGGCCTCACTGAAGCTTTCTTT.